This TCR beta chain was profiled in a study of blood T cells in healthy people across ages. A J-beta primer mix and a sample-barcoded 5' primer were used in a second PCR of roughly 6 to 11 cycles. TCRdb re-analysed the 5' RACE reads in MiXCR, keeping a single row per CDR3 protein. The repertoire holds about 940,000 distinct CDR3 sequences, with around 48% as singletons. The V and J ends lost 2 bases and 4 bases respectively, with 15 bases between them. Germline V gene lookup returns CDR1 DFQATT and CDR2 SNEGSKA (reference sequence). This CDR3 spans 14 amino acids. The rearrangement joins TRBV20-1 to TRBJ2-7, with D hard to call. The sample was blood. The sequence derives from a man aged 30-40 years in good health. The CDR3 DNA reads TGCAGTGCTAGAAAGGCAGAAGGTTCGTACGAGCAGTACTTC. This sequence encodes CSARKAEGSYEQYF.